A single sample is the source of the 20 T cell receptor beta chains below, sequenced in a study of T cell changes during pregnancy in multiple sclerosis. This table comes from immunoSEQ multiplex PCR, and its TCRdb copy is limited to in-frame clones, with some not included. The data show under 45,000 clones, about 87% seen once. Specimen: CD4+ T cells from peripheral blood mononuclear cells, collected in the second trimester of pregnancy. Receptors originate from a female donor with multiple sclerosis, enrolled in a pregnancy study.

The chain couples TRBV13 to TRBJ2-3; TRBD2 agrees at 10 bases. The V segment lost 7 bases and the J segment 0 bases; nucleotides outside the gene matches: 4. The CDR3 loop spans 15 amino acids. The germline V gene encodes CDR1 PRHDT and CDR2 FYEKMQ (reference sequence). CDR3 amino acids: CASILLAGSTDTQYF. CDR3 coding DNA: TGTGCCAGCATCCTACTAGCGGGAAGCACAGATACGCAGTATTTT.

The CDR3 DNA follows: TGTGCCAGCAGCCCCGACAGGGGTGGCTACAATGAGCAGTTCTTC. Its translation is CASSPDRGGYNEQFF. The genes are TRBV2 and TRBJ2-1; 8 bases align to TRBD1. The V and J ends lost 6 bases and 3 bases, in that order; junction bases with no gene match: 7. Germline lookup yields CDR1 SNHLY and CDR2 FYNNEI. CDR3 length equals 15 residues.

V and J are TRBV6-6 and TRBJ2-1, with D possibly being TRBD2 (6 bases). Trimming cost V 10 bases and J 15 bases, with 22 bases left between them. The germline V gene has CDR1 MNHNY and CDR2 SVGAGI (reference sequence). The CDR3 spans 12 residues. For the CDR3, the DNA is TGTGCCACCTCCACTGATAAGCGGGCTCCGTTCTTC. Protein sequence: CATSTDKRAPFF.

V gene TRBV6-1 combines with J gene TRBJ2-1; TRBD2 is a possible D gene (5 bases). Germline V gene sequence: CDR1 MNHNS, CDR2 SASEGT. V was trimmed by 6 bases and J by 10 bases, leaving 22 bases between them. This CDR3 is 15 amino acids long. CDR3: CASSPRVGSPGEQFF. CDR3 nucleotides: TGTGCCAGCAGCCCGAGGGTGGGCTCCCCAGGCGAGCAGTTCTTC.

V usage is TRBV28 and J usage is TRBJ2-3; 13 bases agree with TRBD2. Germline V gene sequence: CDR1 MDHEN, CDR2 SYDVKM. The CDR3 runs to 19 residues. V was pared by 3 bases and J by 3 bases, with 12 bases of the junction left unmatched. CDR3 region: CASSLSTSGRARWTDTQYF. The DNA of the CDR3 is TGTGCCAGCAGTTTGTCCACTAGCGGGAGGGCCCGGTGGACAGATACGCAGTATTTT.

CDR3 DNA sequence: TGTGCCAGCAGCTTACTGGGAGTCACAGAGACCCAGTACTTC. Its protein product is CASSLLGVTETQYF. The genes are TRBV7-2 and TRBJ2-5; perhaps TRBD2 as D (5 bases). V was pared by 2 bases and J by 4 bases, with 11 bases between. The CDR3 is 14 amino acids. Germline assignment: CDR1 SGHTA and CDR2 FQGNSA.

V usage is TRBV28 and J usage is TRBJ2-1; TRBD2 might be the D (6 bases). The CDR3 runs to 13 residues. CDR1 and CDR2 (germline): MDHEN, SYDVKM. V was trimmed by 10 bases and J by 6 bases, leaving 16 bases between them. The CDR3 DNA reads as TGTGCCACTGGGCGGGGTATGCGCAATGAGCAGTTCTTC. This gives the protein CATGRGMRNEQFF.

This chain connects TRBV5-1 to TRBJ2-3; 8 nucleotides agree with TRBD2. V trimming: 2 bases; J trimming: 3 bases; junction bases outside the gene matches: 11. The CDR3 spans 17 residues. Germline values: CDR1 SGHRS, CDR2 YFSETQ. The CDR3 sequence: CASSFLRLAMGTDTQYF. CDR3 coding DNA: TGCGCCAGCAGCTTCCTCAGACTAGCGATGGGGACAGATACGCAGTATTTT.

The chain links TRBV2 to TRBJ2-4; the D is unclear. The length of the CDR3 is 12 residues. CDR1 and CDR2 from the germline V gene are SNHLY and FYNNEI. Trimming left V 1 base short and J 6 bases short, with 4 bases between. The CDR3 here is CASSEGGNIQYF. CDR3 DNA sequence: TGTGCCAGCAGTGAAGGCGGAAACATTCAGTACTTC.

The chain uses TRBV5-1 and TRBJ2-1; 13 bases are a match to TRBD2. The CDR3 covers 14 residues. Per germline, CDR1 SGHRS and CDR2 YFSETQ. V lost 4 bases, J lost 9 bases, and 4 bases stayed unmatched. This chain's CDR3 is CASSGTSGIGEQFF. CDR3 coding DNA: TGCGCCAGCAGCGGGACTAGCGGGATCGGTGAGCAGTTCTTC.

V usage is TRBV27 and J usage is TRBJ1-1; D call uncertain. The CDR3 is 13 residues long. Germline lookup yields CDR1 MNHEY and CDR2 SMNVEV (reference sequence). Trimming cost V 5 bases and J 6 bases, with 13 bases left between them. This chain's CDR3 is CASSPSSGAEAFF. DNA of the CDR3: TGTGCCAGCAGTCCCTCCTCCGGGGCTGAAGCTTTCTTT.

The CDR3 DNA sequence: TGTGCCAGCAGCTTAGAGGGGGCTAGCGGGCATGAGCAGTTCTTC. It yields the protein CASSLEGASGHEQFF. The chain is built from TRBV7-2 and TRBJ2-1; TRBD2 might be the D (8 bases). The CDR3 runs 15 residues. V was pared by 1 base and J by 8 bases, with 15 bases between. CDR1 and CDR2 (germline): SGHTA, FQGNSA.

A note on this clone: At one of its ends the junction is not consistent with the germline gene, which may arise from a read error. The chain recombines TRBV10-3 with TRBJ2-7; 7 positions agree with TRBD1. Germline V lookup: CDR1 ENHRY, CDR2 SYGVKD. The CDR3 covers 12 residues. Here the CDR3 reads CAISETIRDSIF. The DNA of the CDR3 is TGTGCCATCAGTGAGACGATACGGGACAGTATCTTC.

This chain connects TRBV28 to TRBJ2-5, with D possibly matching TRBD1 (6 bases). The J call may be incorrect, as the DNA end agrees better with TRBJ2-7. CDR3 length: 14 residues. CDR1 is MDHEN and CDR2 is SYDVKM in the germline V gene. The CDR3 spells CASSLQGFGYEQYF. Here the CDR3 DNA reads TGTGCCAGCAGTTTACAGGGGTTCGGGTACGAGCAGTACTTC.

The rearrangement joins TRBV27 to TRBJ2-2, with D hard to call. The germline V gene has CDR1 MNHEY and CDR2 SMNVEV (reference sequence). V was shortened by 6 bases and J by 6 bases, with 14 bases between the two germline ends. There are 14 residues in the CDR3. The CDR3 nucleotides read TGTGCCAGCAGGGATAATAGCTTCTCCGGGGAGCTGTTTTTT. Its protein is CASRDNSFSGELFF.

This chain joins TRBV6-5 and TRBJ1-1; D perhaps matches TRBD1 (5 bases). V dropped 5 bases and J dropped 7 bases, with 14 bases sitting between them. This CDR3 has 13 residues. Germline V gene lookup returns CDR1 MNHEY and CDR2 SVGAGI. The CDR3 nucleotides are TGTGCCAGCAGTGTTCCGGGGGGGTTTGAAGCTTTCTTT. It encodes CASSVPGGFEAFF.

This clone was picked up one time. The chain couples TRBV6-4 to TRBJ2-1; 8 positions agree with TRBD2. The V gene's germline CDR1 is MRHNA and CDR2 SNTAGT. The CDR3 sequence is 14 residues long. With 4 bases clipped from V and 1 base from J, the junction kept 0 bases outside the gene matches. The CDR3 loop is CASSAGGSYNEQFF. CDR3 sequence (DNA): TGTGCCAGCAGTGCGGGAGGGTCCTACAATGAGCAGTTCTTC.

The V call is TRBV7-9, the J call TRBJ2-1; the D is unclear. The V end was cut by 3 bases, the J end by 5 bases, with 8 bases between. Germline loops: CDR1 SEHNR, CDR2 FQNEAQ (reference sequence). The CDR3 covers 13 residues. The CDR3 sequence: CASSFQANNEQFF. The CDR3 DNA reads as TGTGCCAGCAGCTTCCAGGCTAACAATGAGCAGTTCTTC. Complete variable domain (other parts from reference TRBV7-9 and TRBJ2-1): DTGVSQNPRHKITKRGQNVTFRCDPISEHNRLYWYRQTLGQGPEFLTYFQNEAQLEKSRLLSDRFSAERPKGSFSTLEIQRTEQGDSAMYLCASSFQANNEQFFGPGTRLTVL.

This clone was observed once. The V gene is TRBV28, the J gene TRBJ1-1; unclear D gene. The CDR3 sequence is 15 residues long. With 6 bases removed from V and 4 bases from J, the gap between germline ends came to 18 bases. CDR1 is MDHEN and CDR2 is SYDVKM in the germline V gene. The CDR3 is CASRPRAGILTEAFF. The CDR3 nucleotides read TGTGCCAGCAGGCCCCGAGCAGGAATCCTCACTGAAGCTTTCTTT.

The genes are TRBV10-3 and TRBJ2-1, with 7 bases that match TRBD1. The CDR3 is 14 amino acids. The germline V gene has CDR1 ENHRY and CDR2 SYGVKD. V shed 6 bases, J shed 5 bases, and the junction held 7 bases outside the gene matches. In DNA, the CDR3 is TGTGCCATCAGCCGAACGGGACAGAACAATGAGCAGTTCTTC. It yields the protein CAISRTGQNNEQFF.